A single sample gave rise to the 24 T cell receptor beta chains below, sequenced in a study of blood T cell repertoires in COVID-19. Method: immunoSEQ multiplex PCR; TCRdb's copy keeps in-frame clones and lacks some. The sample consists of tens of thousands of clones, roughly 72% of them appearing once. Material for sequencing was peripheral blood. The receptors were gathered from a man aged 55 to 69 with COVID-19, enrolled during active disease.

The J gene is TRBJ2-7, the V gene TRBV7-9; D unclear. Germline V gene lookup returns CDR1 SEHNR and CDR2 FQNEAQ (reference sequence). V shed 3 bases and J shed 6 bases, with 9 bases lying between them. The CDR3 is 12 residues long. The CDR3 here is CASSFGLGEQYF. CDR3 sequence (DNA): TGTGCCAGCAGCTTCGGGTTGGGCGAGCAGTACTTC.

The chain uses TRBV19 and TRBJ1-2; perhaps TRBD1 as D (5 bases). The CDR3 consists of 13 residues. Trimming shortened V by 3 bases and J by 7 bases, and 12 bases separated the two germline ends. Germline CDR1 LNHDA, CDR2 SQIVND (reference sequence). The CDR3 sequence is CASSISTVSGYTF. Written as DNA, the CDR3 is TGTGCCAGTAGTATTTCGACAGTAAGTGGCTACACCTTC.

The rearrangement joins TRBV18 to TRBJ2-7, with D uncertain. The V end was cut by 1 base, the J end by 1 base, with 11 bases between. The CDR3 is made up of 15 amino acids. CDR1 is KGHSH, CDR2 LQKENI, per germline. The CDR3 is CASSPLQGGSYEQYF. As DNA, the CDR3 is TGTGCCAGCTCACCACTCCAAGGCGGATCCTACGAGCAGTACTTC.

The V call is TRBV3-1 (or the pseudogene TRBV3-2), the J call TRBJ2-1, with 8 bases that match TRBD2. This CDR3 spans 18 amino acids. After removal of 0 bases from V and 4 bases from J, the junction contained 11 bases not matched to a gene. The germline V gene has CDR1 LGHDT and CDR2 YNNKEL (reference sequence). CDR3 nucleotide sequence: TGTGCCAGCAGCCAAGAGTGGGAGTCCAGCGGGAGATACAATGAGCAGTTCTTC. Protein sequence: CASSQEWESSGRYNEQFF.

This sequence joins TRBV6-5 and TRBJ2-1; the match to TRBD2 covers 11 bases. J gave up 4 bases and V 5 bases, and 4 bases lay outside the gene matches. The V gene's germline CDR1 is MNHEY and CDR2 SVGAGI. The CDR3 runs 15 residues. The DNA for the CDR3 is TGTGCCAGCAGTACCACTAGCGGGGGTTACAATGAGCAGTTCTTC. It specifies CASSTTSGGYNEQFF.

This chain links TRBV11-2 with TRBJ2-5; D is unclear. This CDR3 is 12 amino acids long. The germline V gene has CDR1 SGHAT and CDR2 FQNNGV. V gave up 7 bases and J gave up 3 bases, with 9 bases separating them. The CDR3 spells CASNGLEETQYF. The DNA of the CDR3 is TGTGCCAGCAACGGGTTGGAAGAGACCCAGTACTTC.

The chain couples TRBV5-1 to TRBJ2-1; perhaps TRBD1 as D (6 bases). This CDR3 region has 15 residues. Germline V gives CDR1 SGHRS, CDR2 YFSETQ. V lost 0 bases and J lost 9, with 16 bases in between. Written as DNA, the CDR3 is TGCGCCAGCAGCTTGGCCGAGGCAGGGGTGGGTGAGCAGTTCTTC. It yields the protein CASSLAEAGVGEQFF.

The chain's CDR3 is CASSLFVQETQYF. Here the CDR3 DNA reads TGTGCCAGCAGCTTATTCGTCCAAGAGACCCAGTACTTC. This chain connects TRBV7-2 to TRBJ2-5; no firm D call. Germline V CDR1 and CDR2: SGHTA, FQGNSA. The CDR3 spans 13 residues. The V end was cut by 2 bases, the J end by 1 base, with 5 bases between.

This clone was found a few times. Other nucleotide sequences from this sample produce the same CDR3. This chain links TRBV5-1 with TRBJ1-1; no clear D. V lost 0 bases, J lost 2 bases, and 5 bases lay in between. This CDR3 has 13 amino acids. Germline V gene sequence: CDR1 SGHRS, CDR2 YFSETQ. The CDR3 reads CASSLGVNTEAFF. CDR3 coding DNA: TGCGCCAGCAGCTTGGGAGTTAACACTGAAGCTTTCTTT.

The V and J genes are TRBV5-1 and TRBJ2-3; 8 nucleotides line up with TRBD2. The length of the CDR3 is 15 residues. Germline CDR1 SGHRS, CDR2 YFSETQ. V was pared by 2 bases and J by 2 bases, with 4 bases of the junction left unmatched. CDR3 sequence: CASSFAAGVTDTQYF. The DNA of the CDR3 is TGCGCCAGCAGCTTTGCAGCGGGAGTCACAGATACGCAGTATTTT.

The V and J genes are TRBV29-1 and TRBJ1-5, with D possibly being TRBD1 (5 bases). CDR3 size: 12 residues. CDR1 is SQVTM and CDR2 is ANQGSEA in the germline V gene. V shed 4 bases and J shed 7 bases, with 11 bases lying between them. CDR3 protein: CSVVTGGQPQHF. As DNA, the CDR3 is TGCAGCGTTGTAACAGGAGGGCAGCCCCAGCATTTT. Together with reference TRBV29-1 and TRBJ1-5, the CDR3 gives the full variable domain: SAVISQKPSRDICQRGTSLTIQCQVDSQVTMMFWYRQQPGQSLTLIATANQGSEATYESGFVIDKFPISRPNLTFSTLTVSNMSPEDSSIYLCSVVTGGQPQHFGDGTRLSIL.

This chain connects TRBV11-2 to TRBJ1-1; no clear D gene. Trimming removed 2 bases from V and 5 bases from J, with 6 bases in between. The CDR3 covers 12 residues. CDR1 and CDR2 from the germline V gene are SGHAT and FQNNGV. The chain's CDR3 is CASSLSRTEAFF. The CDR3 DNA follows: TGTGCCAGCAGCTTAAGCAGGACTGAAGCTTTCTTT.

The chain uses TRBV6-1 and TRBJ1-2; TRBD1 matches at 9 bases. Germline CDR1 and CDR2: MNHNS and SASEGT. The CDR3 is 14 amino acids. With 3 bases clipped from V and 2 bases from J, the junction kept 1 base outside the gene matches. CDR3 nucleotides: TGTGCCAGCAGTGAGGACAGGGGAAACTATGGCTACACCTTC. This encodes CASSEDRGNYGYTF.

This clone was seen only a few times. The J gene is TRBJ1-1, the V gene TRBV29-1; weak D call: TRBD1 (5 bases). The ends were cut back, 7 bases at V and 4 bases at J, with 25 bases in the middle. Germline CDR1 is SQVTM and CDR2 is ANQGSEA. The length of the CDR3 is 16 residues. The DNA of the CDR3 is TGCAGCGCTCAGGGAGGCCGGAGACCTGGGGGCACTGAAGCTTTCTTT. It codes for CSAQGGRRPGGTEAFF.

The rearrangement joins TRBV12-3 or TRBV12-4 to TRBJ2-2; weak D call: TRBD2 (5 bases). The CDR3 is 13 amino acids. V lost 5 bases, J lost 11 bases, and 15 bases lay in between. This CDR3 is CASSPPSGGELFF. DNA of the CDR3: TGTGCCAGCAGTCCGCCTTCAGGAGGCGAGCTGTTTTTT.

V usage is TRBV5-5 and J usage is TRBJ1-2; a possible D gene is TRBD1 (5 bases). Deletions cut 3 bases from V and 7 bases from J, with 16 bases between. CDR3 length: 14 residues. Per the germline V gene, CDR1 is SGHKS and CDR2 is YYEKEE (reference sequence). CDR3 protein: CASSSAAGGGGYTF. The CDR3 DNA is TGTGCCAGCAGCTCCGCGGCCGGGGGAGGTGGCTACACCTTC.

This clone was detected only once. The CDR3 DNA follows: TGCGCCAGCAGCCCTAGCGGGAGCCGCACAGATACGCAGTATTTT. Protein sequence: CASSPSGSRTDTQYF. This chain connects TRBV5-1 to TRBJ2-3, with 10 bases matching TRBD2. The CDR3 covers 15 residues. Germline CDR1 is SGHRS and CDR2 is YFSETQ. The V segment lost 4 bases and the J segment 1 base; nucleotides outside the gene matches: 3.

The rearrangement uses TRBV7-3 and TRBJ2-3, with 9 bases lining up with TRBD1. In germline, CDR1 is SGHTA, CDR2 FQGTGA. The length of the CDR3 is 15 residues. Losses at the gene ends were 6 bases for V and 4 bases for J; bases not matched to a gene: 8. The CDR3 is CASSPTGGFADTQYF. CDR3 nucleotide sequence: TGTGCCAGCAGTCCAACAGGGGGCTTTGCAGATACGCAGTATTTT.

The CDR3 DNA reads as TGTGCCAGCAGCTTAGTGCGGGAGTCCGTACAACAGTACTTC. Translated, it gives CASSLVRESVQQYF. V usage is TRBV11-3 and J usage is TRBJ2-7, with 7 nucleotides matching TRBD2. J was trimmed by 10 bases and V by 1 base; bases with no gene match: 10. Germline V gene sequence: CDR1 SGHNT, CDR2 YENEEA. CDR3 length: 14 residues.

The CDR3 here is CASSPGLAGGPSELFF. Here the CDR3 DNA reads TGTGCCAGCTCACCGGGACTAGCGGGAGGGCCTTCGGAGCTGTTTTTT. V gene TRBV18 combines with J gene TRBJ2-2; 16 nucleotides align to TRBD2. This CDR3 is 16 amino acids long. V shed 3 bases, J shed 10 bases, and the junction held 5 bases outside the gene matches. Germline CDR1 KGHSH, CDR2 LQKENI.

In this sample, this clone turned up a few times. The genes are TRBV6-2 or TRBV6-3 and TRBJ2-7, with 7 bases that match TRBD1. The CDR3 length is 14 residues. Per the germline V gene, CDR1 is MNHEY and CDR2 is SVGEGT. The J segment lost 3 bases and the V segment lost 3 bases, leaving 5 bases of the junction unmatched. In DNA, the CDR3 is TGTGCCAGCAGTTATTGGACAGGACTCTACGAGCAGTACTTC. Its protein is CASSYWTGLYEQYF.

This clone came up a few times. CDR3 bases: TGTGCCAGCAGGGACAGGACAGGGGGCCTAGCGGGAGGACGCGAGCAGTACTTC. It yields the protein CASRDRTGGLAGGREQYF. This chain links TRBV2 with TRBJ2-7; TRBD1 or TRBD2 may be the D gene (11 bases each). Germline values: CDR1 SNHLY, CDR2 FYNNEI. The V end lost 6 bases, the J end lost 6 bases, and 30 bases lay between the germline ends. This CDR3 contains 18 residues.

The gene calls are TRBV6-6 and TRBJ2-2; 7 bases map to TRBD2. V shed 6 bases and J 6 bases; nucleotides not matched to a gene: 13. CDR3 length: 16 residues. Germline V gene data show CDR1 as MNHNY and CDR2 as SVGAGI (reference sequence). The CDR3 nucleotides are TGTGCCAGCAGGACCCCCGGGACTACCTCTTCCGGGGAGCTGTTTTTT. Its translation: CASRTPGTTSSGELFF.

The chain carries TRBV11-3 and TRBJ2-1, with TRBD2 as a possible D gene (5 bases). This CDR3 has 13 residues. The V and J ends lost 5 bases and 7 bases respectively, with 12 bases between them. Germline CDR1 SGHNT, CDR2 YENEEA. The CDR3 here is CASSPQPGNEQFF. DNA of the CDR3: TGTGCCAGCAGCCCCCAACCGGGGAATGAGCAGTTCTTC.